The 15 T cell receptor beta chains in this list originate from one sample, sequenced in a study of technical replicates of blood from several donors. Clones were sequenced by immunoSEQ multiplex PCR, and TCRdb holds only the in-frame ones, with some missing. The sample consists of more than 70,000 clones, under 95% of them appearing once. The sample consisted of T cells isolated from PBMCs. The receptors come from a human donor in good health.

The chain is built from TRBV7-9 and TRBJ2-2; possible D gene TRBD1, 6 bases. Trimming removed 10 bases from V and 4 bases from J, with 13 bases in between. This CDR3 is built from 13 residues. Germline V gene sequence: CDR1 SEHNR, CDR2 FQNEAQ (reference sequence). CDR3 sequence: CAILQGRTGELFF. The CDR3 DNA follows: TGTGCCATCCTCCAGGGGCGCACCGGGGAGCTGTTTTTT.

This clone was counted ten times or more. This chain links TRBV2 with TRBJ2-7, with D unresolved. This CDR3 has 13 amino acids. V was cut by 6 bases and J by 0 bases, with 9 bases left in between. Per germline, CDR1 SNHLY and CDR2 FYNNEI. DNA of the CDR3: TGTGCCAGCAGGGTCGTTAGCTCCTACGAGCAGTACTTC. Translating gives CASRVVSSYEQYF.

The genes are TRBV5-1 and TRBJ1-5; 8 bases are shared with TRBD1. CDR3 length equals 15 residues. From germline, CDR1 is SGHRS and CDR2 YFSETQ. V lost 2 bases, J lost 5 bases, and 6 bases stayed unmatched. The CDR3 nucleotides read TGCGCCAGCAGCTTCACCGGGACAGGAGATCAGCCCCAGCATTTT. It is translated as CASSFTGTGDQPQHF.

This sequence joins TRBV6-5 and TRBJ2-7, with D tentatively TRBD1 (6 bases). The CDR3 has 13 residues. V dropped 5 bases and J dropped 4 bases, with 12 bases sitting between them. Germline lookup yields CDR1 MNHEY and CDR2 SVGAGI. CDR3 coding DNA: TGTGCCAGCAGTCGCGATAGGGGGTACGAGCAGTACTTC. It translates to CASSRDRGYEQYF.

This chain connects TRBV6-5 to TRBJ1-4, with TRBD1 matching 7 bases. The CDR3 sequence is 14 residues long. The germline gives CDR1 MNHEY, CDR2 SVGAGI. V lost 2 bases, J lost 7 bases, and 4 bases stayed unmatched. CDR3 in DNA: TGTGCCAGCAGTTACGTGGCAGGGGGTGAAAAACTGTTTTTT. This translates into CASSYVAGGEKLFF.

By share, this clone counts as medium-sized (0.01 to 0.1%). The V and J genes are TRBV2 and TRBJ2-7, with D possibly being TRBD1 (6 bases). CDR3 length: 12 amino acids. Germline V gives CDR1 SNHLY, CDR2 FYNNEI. CDR3: CSAADRTYEQYF. The CDR3 DNA is TGTTCAGCCGCGGACAGAACCTACGAGCAGTACTTC. Full variable domain (missing parts from reference TRBV2 and TRBJ2-7): EPEVTQTPSHQVTQMGQEVILRCVPISNHLYFYWYRQILGQKVEFLVSFYNNEISEKSEIFDDQFSVERPDGSNFTLKIRSTKLEDSAMYFCSAADRTYEQYFGPGTRLTVT.

This clone was counted once. The rearrangement joins TRBV28 to TRBJ1-5, with D hard to call. Germline V gene sequence: CDR1 MDHEN, CDR2 SYDVKM. This CDR3 spans 15 amino acids. V gave up 8 bases and J gave up 0 bases, with 14 bases separating them. The CDR3: CASGKHRYSNQPQHF. CDR3 bases: TGTGCCAGCGGTAAACACCGATATAGCAATCAGCCCCAGCATTTT.

This chain uses TRBV7-9 with TRBJ1-1; 7 positions agree with TRBD1. The ends lost 5 bases at V and 4 bases at J; junction bases unmatched: 7. CDR3 length equals 14 residues. CDR1 and CDR2 (germline): SEHNR, FQNEAQ (reference sequence). The CDR3 region has the DNA TGTGCCAGCAGCGGAAGACAGGGCGCCACTGAAGCTTTCTTT. It yields the protein CASSGRQGATEAFF.

This clone was counted a few times. The rearrangement joins TRBV7-9 to TRBJ1-1; no firm D call. Looked up from germline, CDR1 is SEHNR and CDR2 is FQNEAQ (reference sequence). This CDR3 spans 11 amino acids. The V gene lost 4 bases and the J gene lost 4 bases, with 4 bases spanning the gap. The CDR3, as DNA: TGTGCCAGCAGCTCCCTCACTGAAGCTTTCTTT. Translating gives CASSSLTEAFF.

This rearrangement joins TRBV10-3 to TRBJ1-1; D is unclear. The germline V gene has CDR1 ENHRY and CDR2 SYGVKD. This CDR3 has 13 residues. Trimming removed 0 bases at V and 2 bases at J, with 4 bases between. CDR3 residues: CAISESRNTEAFF. CDR3 DNA: TGTGCCATCAGTGAGTCGAGAAACACTGAAGCTTTCTTT.

The chain recombines TRBV6-1 with TRBJ2-1, with D possibly being TRBD2 (5 bases). The ends were cut back, 7 bases at V and 8 bases at J, with 12 bases in the middle. The CDR3 consists of 12 residues. Germline CDR1 is MNHNS and CDR2 is SASEGT. The CDR3 nucleotides read TGTGCCAGCACTGCAATCGGGGATGAGCAGTTCTTC. Protein product: CASTAIGDEQFF.

The chain uses TRBV14 and TRBJ2-3, with 7 nucleotides matching TRBD1. Germline lookup yields CDR1 SGHDN and CDR2 FVKESK. This CDR3 spans 18 amino acids. J gave up 0 bases and V 5 bases, and 14 bases lay outside the gene matches. The DNA of the CDR3 is TGTGCCAGCAGCTCACCGGGACAGCCCATTTTAAGCACAGATACGCAGTATTTT. Translation: CASSSPGQPILSTDTQYF.

V usage is TRBV6-4 and J usage is TRBJ2-3; 7 bases map to TRBD1. Trimming at V came to 2 bases and at J to 1 base, leaving 3 bases not matched to a gene. CDR1 is MRHNA, CDR2 SNTAGT, per germline. The CDR3 is 15 residues long. In nucleotides, the CDR3 is TGTGCCAGCAGTGACCGCGGACAGGGCACAGATACGCAGTATTTT. As protein: CASSDRGQGTDTQYF.

V is TRBV5-1 and J is TRBJ1-4; perhaps TRBD1 as D (6 bases). The V and J ends lost 0 bases and 6 bases respectively, with 12 bases between them. The germline CDR1 and CDR2 sequences are SGHRS and YFSETQ. The CDR3 is 15 residues long. The CDR3 bases are TGCGCCAGCAGCTTGGTGGGGGCTATGCATGAAAAACTGTTTTTT. It translates to CASSLVGAMHEKLFF.

This clone was detected once. This chain links TRBV13 with TRBJ2-7; the D gene is possibly TRBD1 (5 bases). V shed 6 bases and J shed 0 bases, with 12 bases lying between them. Germline values: CDR1 PRHDT, CDR2 FYEKMQ (reference sequence). The CDR3 runs to 14 residues. The CDR3 here is CASRPDSGSYEQYF. In DNA, the CDR3 is TGTGCCAGCAGACCCGACAGTGGCTCCTACGAGCAGTACTTC.